The rows below give T cell receptor beta chains drawn from one sample of a study of blood T cells in healthy people across ages. TCRdb analysed the 5' RACE reads with MiXCR anew, one entry per CDR3 protein. This sample has around 820,000 distinct CDR3 sequences, with around a quarter found just once. These same records also appear under a second study, on T cells of mothers and their children.

The material sequenced was blood. Source of these receptors: a boy between 10 and 17 years old in good health. CDR3s include the opening cysteine and the closing phenylalanine or tryptophan. D genes are given only for firm matches. Part of the rows lack a size; the others show once, few, many or a class for expanded clones.

TRBJ2-1 | . | TRBV24-1 | . | CAASDLSQFHNEQFF | TGTGCCGCCAGTGATTTGAGTCAGTTCCACAATGAGCAGTTCTTC
TRBJ2-3 | TRBD1 | TRBV15 | . | CATSTRGGTGTDTQYF | TGTGCCACCAGCACGAGGGGCGGGACAGGGACAGATACGCAGTATTTT
TRBJ1-1 | . | TRBV2 | . | CASSEAYANTEAFF | TGTGCTAGCAGTGAAGCTTACGCGAACACTGAAGCTTTCTTT
TRBJ2-3 | TRBD2 | TRBV4-2 | . | CASSQGPGGSLTDTQNF | TGTGCCAGCAGCCAAGGGCCCGGCGGGAGTTTAACAGATACGCAGAATTTT
TRBJ1-5 | TRBD1 | TRBV18 | . | CASSSQGAYNQPQHF | TGTGCCAGCTCATCACAGGGGGCATACAATCAGCCCCAGCATTTT
TRBJ1-1 | . | TRBV7-9 | . | CASSPQMGTEAFF | TGTGCCAGCAGCCCCCAGATGGGGACTGAAGCTTTCTTT
TRBJ2-3 | . | TRBV12-3/TRBV12-4 | . | CASSASELDTQYF | TGTGCCAGCAGTGCCTCAGAACTCGATACGCAGTATTTT
TRBJ2-3 | TRBD2 | TRBV6-4 | . | CASSPGLDGADTQYF | TGTGCCAGCAGTCCTGGACTAGACGGGGCAGATACGCAGTATTTT
TRBJ2-3 | TRBD1 | TRBV28 | few | CASSFQGARADTQYF | TGTGCCAGCAGTTTTCAGGGGGCTAGGGCAGATACGCAGTATTTT
TRBJ1-1 | . | TRBV7-9 | few | CASRPEGAEAFF | TGTGCCAGCAGACCCGAGGGCGCTGAAGCTTTCTTT
TRBJ2-7 | . | TRBV12-3/TRBV12-4 | . | CASSAGLGGSYEQYF | TGTGCCAGCAGTGCAGGACTAGGGGGATCCTACGAGCAGTACTTC
TRBJ2-5 | . | TRBV5-5 | few | CASSLAGLHQETQYF | TGTGCCAGCAGCTTGGCCGGGCTCCACCAAGAGACCCAGTACTTC
TRBJ1-1 | . | TRBV21-1 | few | CASSQKTGLNTEAFF | TGTGCCAGCAGCCAAAAGACAGGGTTGAACACTGAAGCTTTCTTT
TRBJ2-5 | TRBD1 | TRBV4-3 | . | CASSQTGGRQETQYF | TGCGCCAGCAGCCAAACAGGGGGAAGACAAGAGACCCAGTACTTC
TRBJ2-1 | TRBD2 | TRBV5-1 | few | CASSPAPRESYNEQFF | TGCGCCAGCAGCCCGGCCCCGCGGGAGAGCTACAATGAGCAGTTCTTC
TRBJ2-5 | TRBD2 | TRBV28 | . | CASSLRRGGVETQYF | TGTGCCAGCAGTTTAAGACGGGGGGGCGTGGAGACCCAGTACTTC
TRBJ2-2 | TRBD2 | TRBV9 | . | CASSVGLAGGPTGELFF | TGTGCCAGCAGCGTGGGGTTAGCGGGAGGGCCCACCGGGGAGCTGTTTTTT
TRBJ2-5 | . | TRBV28 | few | CASRQIPGETQYF | TGTGCCAGCAGGCAAATTCCGGGAGAGACCCAGTACTTC
TRBJ2-7 | . | TRBV5-1 | . | CASSYRQAPSYGQYF | TGCGCCAGCAGCTACCGACAGGCCCCGAGCTACGGGCAGTACTTC
TRBJ2-5 | TRBD1 | TRBV24-1 | . | CATSDLTGDQETQYF | TGTGCCACCAGTGATTTGACAGGGGACCAAGAGACCCAGTACTTC
TRBJ1-4 | TRBD1 | TRBV25-1 | few | CASRGQPPGSVFF | TGTGCCAGCAGGGGACAGCCCCCCGGGTCGGTGTTTTTT
TRBJ2-7 | TRBD1 | TRBV6-5 | . | CASRARAGDRGLSEQYF | TGTGCCAGCAGGGCAAGAGCCGGGGACAGGGGGCTTAGTGAGCAGTACTTC
TRBJ2-6 | TRBD1 | TRBV24-1 | . | CATSGQDRSNVLTF | TGTGCCACCAGCGGACAGGACCGATCAAACGTCCTGACTTTC
TRBJ1-2 | . | TRBV6-5 | few | CASSSQGTNYGYTF | TGTGCCAGCAGTTCTCAGGGGACCAACTATGGCTACACCTTC
TRBJ2-4 | . | TRBV20-1 | many | CSARGIAKNIQYF | TGCAGTGCTAGAGGGATAGCCAAAAACATTCAGTACTTC
TRBJ2-3 | . | TRBV11-2 | few | CALGDTSLRGDTQYF | TGTGCCCTCGGGGACACTTCCCTCCGGGGGGATACGCAGTATTTT